These T cell receptor beta chains were read from a single sample in a study of T cells in Graves' hyperthyroidism and ophthalmopathy. TCRdb re-analysed the multiplex PCR reads in MiXCR, keeping a single row per CDR3 protein. The repertoire holds 600,000 to 750,000 distinct CDR3 sequences, approximately 15% seen once, with 15% to 17% in the top ten. Sequencing used blood. These receptors came from a man aged 50 or older with Graves' hyperthyroidism. CDR3s include the opening cysteine and the closing phenylalanine or tryptophan. D genes are given only for firm matches. Clone size appears in some rows only: once, few, many, or a class for an expanded clone.

j_gene,v_gene,abundance,d_gene,CDR3nt,CDR3aa
TRBJ1-2,TRBV11-2,NA,NA,TGTGCCAGCAGCCCTACAGACCCGGCGTACACCTTC,CASSPTDPAYTF
TRBJ2-1,TRBV11-2,NA,TRBD2,TGTGCCAGCAGCTTCCGGCCGGGACTAGCGGGTCACTCCTACAATGAGCAGTTCTTC,CASSFRPGLAGHSYNEQFF
TRBJ2-3,TRBV12-3/TRBV12-4,many,TRBD2,TGTGCCAGCGGGGAAACGGGACTAGCGGGAGGTACAGATACGCAGTATTTT,CASGETGLAGGTDTQYF
TRBJ2-4,TRBV6-1,few,NA,TGTGCCAGCCGGTCACCTCAGGGGCGGGACATTCAGTACTTC,CASRSPQGRDIQYF
TRBJ1-1,TRBV27,many,NA,TGTGCCAGCAGTTCCTTTGTAGACACGGCGGCGAGGACTGAAGCTTTCTTT,CASSSFVDTAARTEAFF
TRBJ2-7,TRBV9,many,NA,TGTGCCAGCAGCGTTCTACAAGGACACGAGCAGTACTTC,CASSVLQGHEQYF
TRBJ2-2,TRBV7-9,many,NA,TGTGCCAGCAGCTTCAGATCCGGGGAGCTGTTTTTT,CASSFRSGELFF
TRBJ2-1,TRBV12-3/TRBV12-4,many,TRBD2,TGTGCCAGCACCTCTAGCGGGAGGGCCAATGAGCAGTTCTTC,CASTSSGRANEQFF
TRBJ2-3,TRBV27,NA,TRBD2,TGTGCCAGCAGTATAGCGGGAGTGGGAACAGATACGCAGTATTTT,CASSIAGVGTDTQYF
TRBJ2-1,TRBV7-2,few,NA,TGTGCCAGCAGCTCCCCCGGGCTACGATACAATGAGCAGTTCTTC,CASSSPGLRYNEQFF
TRBJ2-2,TRBV4-1,NA,NA,TGCGCCAGCAGCCAAGAAAATAAGGGTTTCGGGGAGCTGTTTTTT,CASSQENKGFGELFF
TRBJ2-1,TRBV6-1,NA,TRBD1,TGTGCCAGCAGACCCGACGACAGGGCCTTGAGTGTTGGGCAGTTCTTC,CASRPDDRALSVGQFF
TRBJ2-4,TRBV7-6,few,TRBD1,TGTGCCAGCAGCACCCGGACAGGATTAGCCAAAAACATTCAGTACTTC,CASSTRTGLAKNIQYF
TRBJ1-5,TRBV27,many,NA,TGTGCCAGCAGTTTATCGTCCGGGGACGCAGGGCAGCCCCAGCATTTT,CASSLSSGDAGQPQHF
TRBJ1-4,TRBV15,many,NA,TGTGCCACCAGCAGAGATCGGGCGGGGAACAATGAAAAACTGTTTTTT,CATSRDRAGNNEKLFF
TRBJ1-6,TRBV3-1,NA,NA,TGTGCCAGCAGCCTTCTTTCAGTCGGTTCACCCCTCCACTTT,CASSLLSVGSPLHF
TRBJ1-1,TRBV12-5,few,TRBD1,TGTGCTAGTGGGTACAGGGGCGCTGAAGCTTTCTTT,CASGYRGAEAFF
TRBJ2-1,TRBV5-1,many,NA,TGCGCCAGCAGACCGGACAGTGGCAATGAGCAGTTCTTC,CASRPDSGNEQFF
TRBJ2-7,TRBV27,many,TRBD2,TGTGCCAGCAGCCAACTAGCGGGAGCATACGAGCAGTACTTC,CASSQLAGAYEQYF
TRBJ1-1,TRBV10-3,many,NA,TGTGCCATCAGTGAGGTCGTGAACACTGAAGCTTTCTTT,CAISEVVNTEAFF
TRBJ1-1,TRBV6-1,NA,NA,TGTGCCAGCAGGCGAGAGCCCAACACTGAAGCTTTCTTT,CASRREPNTEAFF
TRBJ1-6,TRBV5-1,many,NA,TGCGCCAGCAGCCCTCAGGGTATTCATTCACCCCTCCACTTT,CASSPQGIHSPLHF
TRBJ2-5,TRBV30,many,NA,TGTGCCTCGACGGACACCCTCCGGGAGACCCAGTACTTC,CASTDTLRETQYF
TRBJ2-6,TRBV6-1,many,NA,TGTGCCAGCAGTTCGCCGACAGGTTTCTCTGGGGCCAACGTCCTGACTTTC,CASSSPTGFSGANVLTF
TRBJ1-1,TRBV12-3/TRBV12-4,many,NA,TGTGCCAGCAGTTCCGACAGATACACTGAAGCTTTCTTT,CASSSDRYTEAFF
TRBJ2-2,TRBV19,many,NA,TGTGCCAGCAGTATGGGACCGAACACCGGGGAGCTGTTTTTT,CASSMGPNTGELFF
TRBJ2-6,TRBV6-1,few,TRBD1,TGTGCCAGCGGTGACAGGGGACTCTCTGGGGCCAACGTCCTGACTTTC,CASGDRGLSGANVLTF
TRBJ1-1,TRBV5-1,many,TRBD1,TGCGCCAGCAGCTTCGAGGCAGGGGGGTCCACTGAAGCTTTCTTT,CASSFEAGGSTEAFF
TRBJ2-7,TRBV11-1,many,TRBD2,TGTGCCAGCAGCGGATACGGGACTAGTTTCTACGAGCAGTACTTC,CASSGYGTSFYEQYF
TRBJ1-5,TRBV28,many,NA,TGTGCCAGCAGTTGGCTTAAGGGGCCGAGCAATCAGCCCCAGCATTTT,CASSWLKGPSNQPQHF
TRBJ2-7,TRBV27,many,NA,TGTGCCAGCAGTTACGGTCTAGAGGATCACGAGCAGTACTTC,CASSYGLEDHEQYF
TRBJ2-7,TRBV3-1,few,NA,TGTGCCAGCAGCGGGAACTACTACGAGCAGTACTTC,CASSGNYYEQYF
TRBJ1-5,TRBV12-5,many,NA,TGTGCTAGTGGCCCCGGTGGAAATCAGCCCCAGCATTTT,CASGPGGNQPQHF
TRBJ2-1,TRBV5-1,many,NA,TGCGCCAGCAGCTTGGTAGTCGGCAATGAGCAGTTCTTC,CASSLVVGNEQFF
TRBJ2-7,TRBV12-3/TRBV12-4,many,NA,TGTGCCAGCAGTTTAGACCGTTACTCCTACGAGCAGTACTTC,CASSLDRYSYEQYF
TRBJ1-2,TRBV28,NA,TRBD1,TGTGCCAGCAGATTAACAGGGGTTTCGTCCTATGGCTACACCTTC,CASRLTGVSSYGYTF
TRBJ2-1,TRBV5-1,NA,NA,TGCGCCAGCAAGGAGTCAGGGGATGAGCAGTTCTTC,CASKESGDEQFF
TRBJ2-1,TRBV5-1,NA,NA,TGCGCCAGCAGCTTGGGAGAAACCCTGATGCCCTACAATGAGCAGTTCTTC,CASSLGETLMPYNEQFF
TRBJ1-5,TRBV7-9,NA,NA,TGTGCCAGCACTAACTCCAAGAGGGGCCGCAATCAGCCCCAGCATTTT,CASTNSKRGRNQPQHF
TRBJ2-7,TRBV5-6,few,NA,TGTGCCAGCAGCACTGGAATCGCAGGGTCGCACGAGCAGTACTTC,CASSTGIAGSHEQYF
TRBJ2-1,TRBV11-2,many,TRBD1,TGTGCCAGCAGCTTTTTCGCCCCGACAGGGGACGCCTACAATGAGCAGTTCTTC,CASSFFAPTGDAYNEQFF
TRBJ2-7,TRBV20-1,many,NA,TGCAGTGCCCGATCCAGGTCCTACGAGCAGTACTTC,CSARSRSYEQYF
TRBJ1-2,TRBV28,many,NA,TGTGCCAGCAGTTTGCTGATGGAAGTCATCTATGGCTACACCTTC,CASSLLMEVIYGYTF
TRBJ2-3,TRBV6-1,many,NA,TGTGCCAGCAGTGACAGGGCGTGGACAGATACGCAGTATTTT,CASSDRAWTDTQYF
TRBJ2-7,TRBV12-3/TRBV12-4,many,NA,TGTGCCAGCAGTTTTACGGCGGGTGGGCAGTACTTC,CASSFTAGGQYF
TRBJ1-4,TRBV18,many,NA,TGTGCCAGCTCACCAGTTGGGGAAAAACTGTTTTTT,CASSPVGEKLFF
TRBJ1-6,TRBV12-3/TRBV12-4,few,NA,TGTGCCAGCACCTTTAATAAGGGTGGTAATTCACCCCTCCACTTT,CASTFNKGGNSPLHF
TRBJ2-3,TRBV5-1,few,NA,TGCGCCAGCACGATCCGGGACATCACAGATACGCAGTATTTT,CASTIRDITDTQYF
TRBJ1-1,TRBV20-1,few,TRBD1,TGCAGTGCTAGACCGACAGGGGTTGGGACTGAAGCTTTCTTT,CSARPTGVGTEAFF
TRBJ2-2,TRBV30,many,TRBD1,TGTGCCTGGCGATCACAGGGGTACACCGGGGAGCTGTTTTTT,CAWRSQGYTGELFF
TRBJ2-1,TRBV6-1,many,TRBD2,TGTGCCAGCAAGCGACTAGCGGGAGTACCAAATCACAATGAGCAGTTCTTC,CASKRLAGVPNHNEQFF
TRBJ1-2,TRBV11-2,many,NA,TGTGCCAGCAGCTTAGATCGGGGGGGGACCTATGGCTACACCTTC,CASSLDRGGTYGYTF
TRBJ2-1,TRBV11-2,many,TRBD1,TGTGCCAGCAGCCCCATAGGCGTCAGGGGGCGCGACAATGAGCAGTTCTTC,CASSPIGVRGRDNEQFF